This T cell receptor beta chain was profiled in a study of blood T cell repertoires in COVID-19. Looked up from germline, CDR1 is SGHTA and CDR2 is FQGNSA. The CDR3 spans 12 residues. With 5 bases clipped from V and 3 bases from J, the junction kept 0 bases outside the gene matches. The protocol was immunoSEQ multiplex PCR, while the TCRdb copy is restricted to in-frame clones and leaves out a portion. This table has roughly 260,000 clones, roughly 80% appearing once. V usage is TRBV7-2 and J usage is TRBJ2-7; 8 bases fit TRBD1. The receptor comes from a woman aged 40 to 50 who had been exposed to COVID-19. Sequenced material: PBMCs or T cells enriched from blood (not recorded which). For the CDR3, the DNA is TGTGCCAGCAGCGACAGGGGCTACGAGCAGTACTTC. Protein sequence: CASSDRGYEQYF. Drawing the rest from reference TRBV7-2 and TRBJ2-7, the complete variable domain is GAGVSQSPSNKVTEKGKDVELRCDPISGHTALYWYRQSLGQGLEFLIYFQGNSAPDKSGLPSDRFSAERTGGSVSTLTIQRTQQEDSAVYLCASSDRGYEQYFGPGTRLTVT.